There are many counts of the clone carrying this TCR beta chain. Germline lookup yields CDR1 SNHLY and CDR2 FYNNEI. The CDR3 spans 13 residues. Trimming took 6 bases from V and 2 from J, leaving 11 bases between them. Indicated time point: newly diagnosed GD, antithyroid drugs for less than 3 months. The TCR library used RNA extracted from PBMCs. Investigators prepared the TCR beta libraries by applying iRepertoire HTBI primers and Arm-PCR of CDR3 regions. TCRdb reprocessed the multiplex PCR reads via MiXCR and lists one record per CDR3 protein. The sample includes about 620,000 distinct CDR3 sequences, roughly 15% of them seen just once. This sample was taken from a study of regulatory T cells in long-lasting Graves disease. These data also featured in a second study, about T cells in Graves' hyperthyroidism and ophthalmopathy.

The genes are TRBV2 and TRBJ2-7; the D gene could be TRBD1 or TRBD2 (5 bases each). The starting material was peripheral blood mononuclear cells (PBMCs), obtained at new diagnosis, from a patient treated with antithyroid drugs. This TCR came from a woman in her thirties with Graves disease. This CDR3 reads CASRGDGTYEQYF. The CDR3 bases are TGTGCCAGCAGGGGGGACGGAACCTACGAGCAGTACTTC.